This TCR beta chain was sequenced during a study of blood T cell repertoires in COVID-19. Across the whole study: Acute-phase and convalescent COVID-19 samples originated in the United States, Italy and Spain. PBMCs, B-cell-depleted T cells, or T cells were the source of the cDNA or gDNA that made up the material.

In the original analysis: Reference gene primer amplification in the assay estimated nucleated cell counts. The protocol was immunoSEQ multiplex PCR, while the TCRdb copy is restricted to in-frame clones and leaves out a portion. V and J calls and clone size come straight from that table; D and trimming were deduced from the DNA. The table includes roughly 75,000 clones, over 80% detected once. The Seattle site enrolled patients during active infection and followed them longitudinally. Material for sequencing was peripheral blood. The sequence was obtained from a man aged 45-60 years with COVID-19, enrolled during active disease.

The CDR3, as DNA: TGTGCCTGGAGGGCCGGAGGGAACGAGCAGTACTTC. It encodes CAWRAGGNEQYF. The chain joins TRBV30 to TRBJ2-7; perhaps TRBD2 as D (6 bases). CDR3 length equals 12 residues. Trimming pared 3 bases from V and 5 bases from J, leaving 11 bases between. Germline values: CDR1 GTSNPN, CDR2 SVGIG (reference sequence).